The present entry profiles one T cell receptor (beta chain) with its context. The antigen is undetermined. This sample is drawn from a study of shared clonotypes between healthy human individuals. The wider study: Donor ages ranged 18 to 49 years: a couple of women, a few men.

TCRdb's copy holds only in-frame clones and misses some; the assay was immunoSEQ multiplex PCR. The data hold around 1.5 million clones, with 95% to 99% observed a single time. The CDR3 runs to 16 residues. The germline CDR1 and CDR2 sequences are LGHNT and FRNRAP. V lost 2 bases and J 6 bases, leaving 19 bases between the germline ends. Study conclusions and caveats: Despite large depth, rarefaction showed incomplete sorted-subset sequencing. The small donor group covered limited genetic and exposure diversity.

The sequence came from a man aged 25-45 years in good health. V usage is TRBV12-5 and J usage is TRBJ1-2; D is undetermined. Source material: naive CD4+ T cells sorted from blood. Regarding subset: CD45RA+ positively selected. Written as DNA, the CDR3 is TGTGCTAGTGGTTTGAACGGCGGGTATCCGGTGGATGGCTACACCTTC. It yields the protein CASGLNGGYPVDGYTF. The full variable domain, completed using reference TRBV12-5 and TRBJ1-2, is DARVTQTPRHKVTEMGQEVTMRCQPILGHNTVFWYRQTMMQGLELLAYFRNRAPLDDSGMPKDRFSAEMPDATLATLKIQPSEPRDSAVYFCASGLNGGYPVDGYTFGSGTRLTVV.